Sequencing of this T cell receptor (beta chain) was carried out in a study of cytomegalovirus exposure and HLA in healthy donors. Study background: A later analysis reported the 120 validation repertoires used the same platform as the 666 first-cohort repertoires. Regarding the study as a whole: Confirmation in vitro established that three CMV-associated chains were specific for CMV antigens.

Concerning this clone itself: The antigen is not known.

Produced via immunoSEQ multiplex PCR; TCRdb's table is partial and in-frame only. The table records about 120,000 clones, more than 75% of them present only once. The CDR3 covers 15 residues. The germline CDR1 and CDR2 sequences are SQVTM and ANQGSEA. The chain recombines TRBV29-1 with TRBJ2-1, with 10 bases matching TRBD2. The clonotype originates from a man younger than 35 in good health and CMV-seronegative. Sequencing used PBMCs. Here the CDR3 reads CSAEPEREGYNEQFF. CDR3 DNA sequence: TGCAGTGCAGAGCCGGAGCGGGAGGGTTACAATGAGCAGTTCTTC.